This passage covers 31 T cell receptor beta chains from one sample sequenced in a study of regulatory T cells in long-lasting Graves disease. Sample time point: persistent/refractory GD, antithyroid drugs over 5 years with positive TRAb. Making the TCR library involved RNA that had been extracted from PBMCs. Sequencing libraries for TCR beta were prepared with iRepertoire HTBI primers and Arm-PCR of CDR3 regions. TCRdb recomputed calls from the multiplex PCR reads with MiXCR, one row per CDR3 protein. Altogether 400,000 to 500,000 distinct CDR3 sequences are present, less than 25% being singletons, with the ten largest covering around 13%. Material: peripheral blood mononuclear cells (PBMCs), obtained when the disease was refractory, from a patient treated with antithyroid drugs. The receptors stem from a female donor with Graves disease.

About this clonotype: A read error likely explains this, since a far larger clone differs by one base. The chain joins TRBV12-3 or TRBV12-4 to TRBJ2-5; D tentatively fits TRBD1 or TRBD2 (5 bases each). Trimming cost V 4 bases and J 6 bases, with 15 bases left between them. This CDR3 comprises 14 residues. CDR3 sequence: CASSSPPRGQTQYF. CDR3 nucleotides: TGTGCCAGCAGTTCGCCCCCTCGGGGCCAGACCCAGTACTTC.

This chain joins TRBV30 and TRBJ1-5; TRBD1 agrees at 8 bases. The V segment lost 5 bases and the J segment 3 bases; nucleotides outside the gene matches: 9. The CDR3 has 15 amino acids. Germline-derived CDR1 and CDR2 are GTSNPN and SVGIG (reference sequence). For the CDR3, the DNA is TGTGCCTGGGCTCCCGGGACAGGAGACAATCAGCCCCAGCATTTT. Encoded protein: CAWAPGTGDNQPQHF.

The chain uses TRBV20-1 and TRBJ1-6; a possible D gene is TRBD1 (5 bases). The CDR3 is 15 residues long. Trimming shortened V by 5 bases and J by 4 bases, and 15 bases separated the two germline ends. Germline V gives CDR1 DFQATT, CDR2 SNEGSKA (reference sequence). The CDR3 spells CSAEGQEPYNSPLHF. The DNA of the CDR3 is TGCAGTGCTGAGGGGCAGGAGCCTTATAATTCACCCCTCCACTTT.

This clonotype was found a few times. This rearrangement joins TRBV30 to TRBJ1-3, with D perhaps TRBD1 (5 bases). Germline V gene lookup returns CDR1 GTSNPN and CDR2 SVGIG (reference sequence). The CDR3 contains 11 residues. V lost 2 bases and J 7 bases, leaving 6 bases between the germline ends. CDR3 bases: TGTGCCTGGAGTTGGGGGAACACCATATATTTT. It is translated as CAWSWGNTIYF.

This clonotype was detected ten times or more. The rearrangement links TRBV6-5 to TRBJ1-1; D call uncertain. CDR3 length: 15 amino acids. Trimming left V 2 bases short and J 2 bases short, with 12 bases between. CDR1 MNHEY and CDR2 SVGAGI come from the germline V gene. The chain's CDR3 is CASSYPLAGNTEAFF. The CDR3 coding sequence is TGTGCCAGCAGTTACCCTCTTGCAGGCAACACTGAAGCTTTCTTT.

The V call is TRBV4-2, the J call TRBJ2-7; 8 bases agree with TRBD1. This CDR3 spans 14 amino acids. V shed 4 bases, J shed 7 bases, and the junction held 9 bases outside the gene matches. CDR1 is LGHNA and CDR2 is YNFKEQ in the germline V gene. The CDR3 DNA reads TGTGCCAGCAGCCCACCGGGACAGGCAGGAGAGCAGTACTTC. It specifies CASSPPGQAGEQYF.

In this sample, this clonotype turned up many times. The chain has TRBV28 and TRBJ1-6; 9 bases match TRBD1. The CDR3 has 15 amino acids. From germline, CDR1 is MDHEN and CDR2 SYDVKM. J lost 10 bases, V lost 3 bases, and 7 bases had no gene match. CDR3 protein: CASSLVGQGQSPLHF. The CDR3 DNA is TGTGCCAGCAGTTTGGTCGGACAGGGGCAATCACCCCTCCACTTT.

On this clonotype itself: A much bigger clone sits one base away, suggesting this may be a read error. This chain connects TRBV29-1 to TRBJ1-4; D perhaps matches TRBD1 (5 bases). This CDR3 is 15 amino acids long. The V end lost 4 bases, the J end lost 8 bases, and 20 bases lay between the germline ends. Germline assignment: CDR1 SQVTM and CDR2 ANQGSEA. For the CDR3, the DNA is TGCAGCGTTGTGGTCGGAGGGGAGGGAATAGAAAAACTGTTTTTT. Its translation is CSVVVGGEGIEKLFF.

The table lists this clonotype with a few counts. The V call is TRBV29-1, the J call TRBJ2-5; a possible D gene is TRBD2 (6 bases). CDR1 is SQVTM and CDR2 is ANQGSEA in the germline V gene. The V end was cut by 1 base, the J end by 4 bases, with 10 bases between. The CDR3 sequence is 13 residues long. The CDR3 DNA reads as TGCAGCGTTGAAGCTACGGGAGCAGAGACCCAGTACTTC. Amino acids: CSVEATGAETQYF.

The genes are TRBV7-9 and TRBJ2-7, with D unclear. Germline values: CDR1 SEHNR, CDR2 FQNEAQ (reference sequence). V was cut by 5 bases and J by 2 bases, with 13 bases left in between. CDR3 length: 14 amino acids. This CDR3 reads CASSIDVGAYEQYF. The CDR3 DNA follows: TGTGCCAGCAGCATAGACGTCGGAGCCTACGAGCAGTACTTC.

The CDR3 is CSASGAGEKLFF. CDR3 DNA sequence: TGCAGTGCTTCAGGGGCTGGGGAAAAACTGTTTTTT. The chain joins TRBV20-1 to TRBJ1-4; TRBD1 is a possible D gene (6 bases). The V end lost 5 bases, the J end lost 8 bases, and 12 bases lay between the germline ends. The CDR3 is 12 residues long. Germline-derived CDR1 and CDR2 are DFQATT and SNEGSKA (reference sequence).

The chain uses TRBV5-1 and TRBJ2-2; 7 bases map to TRBD2. Germline V gene data show CDR1 as SGHRS and CDR2 as YFSETQ. This CDR3 region has 17 residues. V was clipped by 0 bases and J by 3 bases; unmatched bases: 8. This CDR3 is CASSLEATSDHTGELFF. CDR3 bases: TGCGCCAGCAGCTTGGAGGCTACTAGCGATCACACCGGGGAGCTGTTTTTT.

Comment on this clonotype: This is likely an artifact of a read error, given a far larger clone one base away. This chain joins TRBV11-2 and TRBJ2-5; 12 nucleotides agree with TRBD2. This CDR3 has 15 amino acids. The V gene's germline CDR1 is SGHAT and CDR2 FQNNGV. The CDR3: CTSSRGLAGEETQYF. CDR3 DNA sequence: TGTACCAGCAGCCGGGGACTAGCGGGCGAAGAGACCCAGTACTTC.

The chain's CDR3 is CASSYSAMGTDTQYF. The CDR3 nucleotides read TGTGCCAGCAGTTACTCAGCGATGGGAACAGATACGCAGTATTTT. The J gene is TRBJ2-3, the V gene TRBV6-5, with unresolved D. CDR3 length: 15 amino acids. Per germline, CDR1 MNHEY and CDR2 SVGAGI. With 0 bases removed from V and 3 bases from J, the gap between germline ends came to 10 bases.

The sample holds many counts of this clonotype. V usage is TRBV20-1 and J usage is TRBJ2-5; no firm D call. The CDR3 has 12 amino acids. The germline V gene encodes CDR1 DFQATT and CDR2 SNEGSKA (reference sequence). V was clipped by 1 base and J by 5 bases, with 8 bases between them. CDR3 loop: CSARVTGETQYF. The CDR3 DNA follows: TGCAGTGCTAGAGTTACCGGGGAGACCCAGTACTTC.

J is TRBJ2-6 and V is TRBV4-2, with TRBD2 as a possible D gene (5 bases). This CDR3 is built from 16 residues. CDR1 and CDR2 (germline): LGHNA, YNFKEQ. V was shortened by 4 bases and J by 3 bases, with 13 bases between the two germline ends. In DNA, the CDR3 is TGTGCCAGCAGCCTATCGGGGAGTGGTGGGGCCAACGTCCTGACTTTC. Residues: CASSLSGSGGANVLTF.

The sample holds many counts of this clonotype. The rearrangement uses TRBV3-1 and TRBJ1-1; TRBD1 matches at 9 bases. Per germline, CDR1 LGHDT and CDR2 YNNKEL (reference sequence). CDR3 length: 13 residues. V shed 6 bases and J 6 bases; nucleotides not matched to a gene: 5. The chain's CDR3 is CASSHRGQAEAFF. The CDR3 nucleotides read TGTGCCAGCAGTCACAGGGGGCAGGCTGAAGCTTTCTTT.

There are a few counts of this clonotype. The chain joins TRBV9 to TRBJ2-7; 9 positions agree with TRBD1. In germline, CDR1 is SGDLS, CDR2 YYNGEE. The J segment lost 6 bases and the V segment lost 2 bases, leaving 6 bases of the junction unmatched. The CDR3 spans 14 residues. The CDR3 DNA reads as TGTGCCAGCAGCGTTTCGGACAGGGGTGGCGAGCAGTACTTC. Its protein is CASSVSDRGGEQYF.

This clonotype was recorded at least ten times. The chain combines TRBV28 with TRBJ2-7, with 12 bases aligning to TRBD1. Germline V gene data show CDR1 as MDHEN and CDR2 as SYDVKM. V was pared by 7 bases and J by 2 bases, with 27 bases of the junction left unmatched. The CDR3 is 22 residues long. DNA for the CDR3: TGTGCCAGCACCCCCTTGGGGACAGGGGGCTCCGCCCGTACCTACCGTACCTACGAGCAGTACTTC. This codes for CASTPLGTGGSARTYRTYEQYF.

This clonotype appeared many times. The J gene is TRBJ1-5, the V gene TRBV28, with unresolved D. V lost 9 bases and J 4 bases, leaving 13 bases between the germline ends. Germline assignment: CDR1 MDHEN and CDR2 SYDVKM. CDR3 length: 13 residues. The CDR3 is CASLAPNNQPQHF. CDR3 sequence (DNA): TGTGCCAGTCTCGCCCCCAATAATCAGCCCCAGCATTTT.

The CDR3 is CAWSAGFMGYQPQHF. The CDR3, as DNA: TGTGCCTGGAGCGCCGGCTTTATGGGGTATCAGCCCCAGCATTTT. The chain couples TRBV30 to TRBJ1-5; D is ambiguous. This CDR3 is 15 amino acids long. CDR1 is GTSNPN and CDR2 is SVGIG in the germline V gene (reference sequence). The V gene lost 3 bases and the J gene lost 5 bases, with 17 bases spanning the gap.

Ten or more counts support this clonotype. The rearrangement uses TRBV6-1 and TRBJ1-2; 7 bases match TRBD1. From germline, CDR1 is MNHNS and CDR2 SASEGT. This CDR3 contains 15 residues. After removal of 3 bases from V and 7 bases from J, the junction contained 11 bases not matched to a gene. CDR3 sequence reads: CASSDSGQDLGGYTF. DNA of the CDR3: TGTGCCAGCAGTGACTCCGGACAGGACCTAGGTGGCTACACCTTC.

This clonotype was observed at least ten times. The chain employs TRBV29-1 and TRBJ2-7; weak D call: TRBD2 (6 bases). With 7 bases removed from V and 4 bases from J, the gap between germline ends came to 17 bases. Germline CDR1 and CDR2: SQVTM and ANQGSEA. The CDR3 sequence is 13 residues long. This chain's CDR3 is CSAIPSGLYEQYF. The CDR3 DNA sequence: TGCAGCGCCATTCCAAGCGGGCTTTACGAGCAGTACTTC.

In its sample, this clonotype was seen a few times. This chain uses TRBV7-3 with TRBJ1-1, with D possibly being TRBD1 (5 bases). V dropped 6 bases and J dropped 5 bases, with 13 bases sitting between them. The germline gives CDR1 SGHTA, CDR2 FQGTGA. The CDR3 totals 13 residues. The CDR3 DNA is TGTGCCAGCAGTTTGAACGGGGCGACTGAAGCTTTCTTT. Residues: CASSLNGATEAFF.

CDR3 residues: CASSLDQGANYGYTF. The CDR3 DNA follows: TGCGCCAGCAGCCTAGATCAGGGTGCTAACTATGGCTACACCTTC. The chain combines TRBV4-3 with TRBJ1-2, with a weak D call TRBD1 (5 bases). This CDR3 spans 15 amino acids. V lost 4 bases, J lost 0 bases, and 12 bases lay in between. Germline values: CDR1 LGHNA, CDR2 YSLEER.

This clonotype was counted between two and nine times. This chain connects TRBV5-1 to TRBJ2-7; D is unresolved. The CDR3 covers 13 residues. V lost 3 bases and J 2 bases, leaving 9 bases between the germline ends. Germline V gene data show CDR1 as SGHRS and CDR2 as YFSETQ. The CDR3 sequence is CASSSLGTYEQYF. The CDR3 coding sequence is TGCGCCAGCAGCTCTTTGGGGACCTACGAGCAGTACTTC.

On this clonotype itself: A much larger clone differs from this one at a single base, so this may be a read error. The genes are TRBV6-1 and TRBJ1-3; unclear D gene. The CDR3 totals 14 residues. Germline CDR1 reads MNHNS; CDR2 reads SASEGT. The CDR3 spells CASSPLGTGNIIYF. The CDR3 DNA is TGTGCCAGCAGCCCCCTAGGAACTGGAAACATCATATATTTT.

The chain joins TRBV12-3 or TRBV12-4 to TRBJ2-1; no clear D. The V and J ends lost 8 bases and 4 bases respectively, with 12 bases between them. The CDR3 is made up of 13 amino acids. CDR3 in DNA: TGTGCCAGCTCCTCCGTGAGTTACAATGAGCAGTTCTTC. Protein sequence: CASSSVSYNEQFF.

This clonotype was picked up many times. The gene calls are TRBV6-1 and TRBJ2-5, with TRBD2 as a possible D gene (6 bases). Germline values: CDR1 MNHNS, CDR2 SASEGT. Trimming removed 5 bases from V and 3 bases from J, with 25 bases in between. There are 18 residues in the CDR3. The CDR3 region has the DNA TGTGCCAGCAGTAAACCCCCACTGAGGGCGGGGCAGAAAGAGACCCAGTACTTC. Residues: CASSKPPLRAGQKETQYF.

The table lists this clonotype with a few counts. This CDR3 reads CAWIEISNTGELFF. In DNA, the CDR3 is TGTGCCTGGATAGAAATTTCAAACACCGGGGAGCTGTTTTTT. V usage is TRBV30 and J usage is TRBJ2-2; D is ambiguous. Germline loops: CDR1 GTSNPN, CDR2 SVGIG (reference sequence). The CDR3 spans 14 residues. The V end was cut by 4 bases, the J end by 2 bases, with 11 bases between.

This clonotype was counted many times. J is TRBJ1-5 and V is TRBV7-9, with 10 bases lining up with TRBD1. This CDR3 contains 13 residues. Germline V gene data show CDR1 as SEHNR and CDR2 as FQNEAQ (reference sequence). V lost 6 bases to trimming and J lost 5 bases; unmatched junction nucleotides: 1. The CDR3 DNA reads as TGTGCCAGCAGTGGGACAGGGGATCAGCCCCAGCATTTT. Translating gives CASSGTGDQPQHF. The variable domain in full, with the rest retrieved from reference TRBV7-9 and TRBJ1-5, is DTGVSQNPRHKITKRGQNVTFRCDPISEHNRLYWYRQTLGQGPEFLTYFQNEAQLEKSRLLSDRFSAERPKGSFSTLEIQRTEQGDSAMYLCASSGTGDQPQHFGDGTRLSIL.